Listed here are 22 T cell receptor beta chains from one sample, sequenced in a study of regulatory T cells in long-lasting Graves disease. The time point is: newly diagnosed GD, antithyroid drugs for less than 3 months. PBMC RNA served as the TCR library source. HTBI primers from iRepertoire and Arm-PCR of CDR3 regions yielded the TCR beta libraries. TCRdb ran MiXCR on the multiplex PCR reads and lists one entry per CDR3 protein. The sample holds about 520,000 distinct CDR3 sequences, about 12% seen once. These data were also reused for a study on T cells in Graves' hyperthyroidism and ophthalmopathy.

The material was peripheral blood mononuclear cells (PBMCs), obtained at new diagnosis, from a patient treated with antithyroid drugs. Every receptor here comes from a woman aged 25 to 45 with Graves disease.

This clonotype was detected many times. This sequence joins TRBV14 and TRBJ2-1; TRBD1 agrees at 9 bases. The CDR3 totals 21 residues. Germline V gene lookup returns CDR1 SGHDN and CDR2 FVKESK. The V and J ends lost 5 bases and 0 bases, in that order; junction bases with no gene match: 20. The CDR3 spells CASSDLLGQGKNKSSYNEQFF. The DNA for the CDR3 is TGTGCCAGCAGCGATCTGTTAGGACAGGGGAAAAACAAGAGCTCCTACAATGAGCAGTTCTTC.

This clonotype turned up a few times. The CDR3 is CASSQETRVNYGYTF. The CDR3 DNA reads as TGTGCCAGCAGCCAAGAAACAAGGGTCAACTATGGCTACACCTTC. The chain carries TRBV3-1 and TRBJ1-2; D is ambiguous. The CDR3 runs to 15 residues. CDR1 and CDR2 (germline): LGHDT, YNNKEL (reference sequence). The germline V and J ends were trimmed by 0 bases and 2 bases, with 10 bases remaining between them.

This clonotype was seen many times. The chain combines TRBV24-1 with TRBJ2-3; no firm D call. The CDR3 loop spans 16 amino acids. V lost 3 bases and J lost 4, with 16 bases in between. CDR1 and CDR2 from the germline V gene are KGHDR and SFDVKD. The CDR3 loop reads CATSDTTRMVADTQYF. The CDR3 DNA reads TGTGCCACCAGTGATACAACCAGAATGGTCGCAGATACGCAGTATTTT.

The chain recombines TRBV19 with TRBJ2-7; 7 bases match TRBD1. The tail of the sequence fits TRBJ2-1 better, so the J call may be wrong. Germline V CDR1 and CDR2: LNHDA, SQIVND (reference sequence). The CDR3 totals 14 residues. The CDR3 region is CASSIWTGSYEQFF. The CDR3 bases are TGTGCCAGTAGTATATGGACAGGCTCCTACGAGCAGTTCTTC.

This clonotype was seen repeatedly, ten times or more. The chain employs TRBV7-2 and TRBJ1-3; a weak D match, TRBD1 (5 bases). Deletions cut 5 bases from V and 0 bases from J, with 14 bases between. This CDR3 contains 16 residues. CDR1 is SGHTA and CDR2 is FQGNSA in the germline V gene. DNA of the CDR3: TGTGCCAGCAGCCAACCGGGGACGGCCTCTGGAAACACCATATATTTT. This encodes CASSQPGTASGNTIYF.

This clonotype was seen ten or more times. The rearrangement links TRBV12-3 or TRBV12-4 to TRBJ2-1, with 8 bases lining up with TRBD1. V trimming: 6 bases; J trimming: 0 bases; junction bases outside the gene matches: 10. The CDR3 sequence is 17 residues long. The CDR3 sequence is CASRDQTGGSSYNEQFF. CDR3 DNA: TGTGCCAGCAGGGACCAAACAGGGGGGAGCTCCTACAATGAGCAGTTCTTC.

This clonotype has only one observation. V is TRBV2 and J is TRBJ2-3; TRBD1 might be the D (6 bases). The CDR3 loop spans 13 amino acids. CDR1 and CDR2 (germline): SNHLY, FYNNEI. V was shortened by 4 bases and J by 5 bases, with 10 bases between the two germline ends. The CDR3 spells CASSVGGEDTQYF. The CDR3, as DNA: TGTGCCAGCAGTGTTGGGGGCGAAGATACGCAGTATTTT.

This clonotype occurred many times. The chain combines TRBV20-1 with TRBJ2-1, with 12 bases that match TRBD2. Germline loops: CDR1 DFQATT, CDR2 SNEGSKA (reference sequence). The CDR3 is made up of 14 amino acids. V lost 6 bases, J lost 6 bases, and 6 bases stayed unmatched. The CDR3 loop reads CSAGPSGRANEQFF. The DNA of the CDR3 is TGCAGTGCGGGACCTAGCGGGAGGGCCAATGAGCAGTTCTTC.

This clonotype was found many times. For the CDR3, the DNA is TGTGCCACCAGTGATCTCCCGGGACAGGGCCCGAAATCTAGCGGGAGGGCCCCAGATACGCAGTATTTT. Translation gives CATSDLPGQGPKSSGRAPDTQYF. The J gene is TRBJ2-3, the V gene TRBV24-1; the match to TRBD2 covers 12 bases. The V gene's germline CDR1 is KGHDR and CDR2 SFDVKD. After removal of 3 bases from V and 4 bases from J, the junction contained 25 bases not matched to a gene. CDR3 length: 23 amino acids.

This clonotype appeared many times. V and J are TRBV7-8 and TRBJ2-1, with TRBD2 matching 7 bases. Trimming took 5 bases from V and 4 from J; bases not matched to a gene: 14. There are 17 residues in the CDR3. Germline lookup yields CDR1 SGHVS and CDR2 FQNEAQ. The CDR3 loop reads CASSRQVTAGPYNEQFF. CDR3 nucleotides: TGTGCCAGCAGCCGCCAGGTCACAGCGGGGCCGTACAATGAGCAGTTCTTC.

The chain recombines TRBV24-1 with TRBJ1-1, with D unclear. Germline V CDR1 and CDR2: KGHDR, SFDVKD. The CDR3 is 13 residues long. V lost 9 bases and J 0 bases, leaving 10 bases between the germline ends. CDR3 bases: TGTGCCACCGGCGACACCCTGAACACTGAAGCTTTCTTT. Its translation is CATGDTLNTEAFF.

This clonotype has ten or more counts. V usage is TRBV20-1 and J usage is TRBJ1-5; a weak D match, TRBD1 (5 bases). The germline gives CDR1 DFQATT, CDR2 SNEGSKA (reference sequence). The V end lost 0 bases, the J end lost 5 bases, and 11 bases lay between the germline ends. This CDR3 is 14 amino acids long. The CDR3 reads CSAREGQVDQPQHF. CDR3 sequence (DNA): TGCAGTGCTAGAGAGGGGCAGGTCGATCAGCCCCAGCATTTT.

This clonotype was recorded a few times. V usage is TRBV12-3 or TRBV12-4 and J usage is TRBJ2-5; 9 nucleotides line up with TRBD2. Trimming took 5 bases from V and 11 from J; bases not matched to a gene: 15. CDR3 length: 15 residues. CDR3 loop: CASSPSGNPGNEQYF. CDR3 in DNA: TGTGCCAGCAGTCCTAGCGGGAACCCGGGGAATGAGCAGTACTTC.

The chain has TRBV29-1 and TRBJ2-7, with TRBD1 identical over 8 bases. The J segment lost 3 bases and the V segment lost 6 bases, leaving 13 bases of the junction unmatched. The CDR3 totals 15 residues. CDR1 and CDR2 from the germline V gene are SQVTM and ANQGSEA. The CDR3: CSVSGTGRDNYEQYF. The CDR3 coding sequence is TGCAGCGTCTCCGGGACAGGACGGGACAACTACGAGCAGTACTTC.

This clonotype occurred many times. The rearrangement uses TRBV19 and TRBJ1-1; D is unclear. This CDR3 is 15 amino acids long. Germline V gene lookup returns CDR1 LNHDA and CDR2 SQIVND (reference sequence). V was cut by 1 base and J by 6 bases, with 15 bases left in between. The CDR3 here is CASSIGSSIWAEAFF. The DNA of the CDR3 is TGTGCCAGTAGTATAGGTAGCAGTATCTGGGCTGAAGCTTTCTTT.

The rearrangement joins TRBV2 to TRBJ2-7; 7 bases match TRBD1. There are 13 residues in the CDR3. Germline V CDR1 and CDR2: SNHLY, FYNNEI. With 5 bases clipped from V and 2 bases from J, the junction kept 3 bases outside the gene matches. The CDR3 here is CASSRDRAYEQYV. In nucleotides, the CDR3 is TGTGCCAGCAGTCGAGACAGGGCCTACGAGCAGTACGTC.

This clonotype was recorded many times. V gene TRBV12-3 or TRBV12-4 combines with J gene TRBJ1-2, with 11 bases identical to TRBD1. Trimming at V came to 5 bases and at J to 1 base, leaving 9 bases not matched to a gene. This CDR3 contains 17 residues. The CDR3 DNA reads TGTGCCAGCAGTCCCCGCGGACAGGGGGCTTTTAACTATGGCTACACCTTC. Protein sequence: CASSPRGQGAFNYGYTF.

This clonotype came up many times. The J gene is TRBJ1-2, the V gene TRBV20-1; D ambiguous. The ends were cut back, 1 base at V and 5 bases at J, with 8 bases in the middle. CDR3 length: 12 residues. The V gene's germline CDR1 is DFQATT and CDR2 SNEGSKA (reference sequence). The CDR3 reads CSARVRAYGYTF. For the CDR3, the DNA is TGCAGTGCTAGAGTCCGGGCTTATGGCTACACCTTC.

This clonotype was observed a handful of times. The chain carries TRBV20-1 and TRBJ1-4; D not certain. The germline gives CDR1 DFQATT, CDR2 SNEGSKA (reference sequence). This CDR3 region has 13 residues. Trimming stripped 0 bases from V and 2 bases from J, with 4 bases between. CDR3 bases: TGCAGTGCTAGAGAGGGGACTAATGAAAAACTGTTTTTT. Amino acid sequence: CSAREGTNEKLFF.

The count of this clonotype is one. The chain uses TRBV7-6 and TRBJ2-5; TRBD1 matches at 8 bases. The V segment lost 5 bases and the J segment 4 bases; nucleotides outside the gene matches: 18. The CDR3 contains 18 residues. The germline gives CDR1 SGHVS, CDR2 FNYEAQ. CDR3 bases: TGTGCCAGCAGCAGAATCCAGGGGGCCGAGGGTCTGGGAGAGACCCAGTACTTC. Protein: CASSRIQGAEGLGETQYF.

Many counts were recorded for this clonotype. The chain links TRBV27 to TRBJ2-2, with D possibly matching TRBD1 (5 bases). Deletions cut 4 bases from V and 5 bases from J, with 17 bases between. Per the germline V gene, CDR1 is MNHEY and CDR2 is SMNVEV (reference sequence). This CDR3 is 16 amino acids long. Here the CDR3 reads CASSSPLGVGTGELFF. CDR3 in DNA: TGTGCCAGCAGTTCCCCGTTAGGGGTAGGGACCGGGGAGCTGTTTTTT.

This chain joins TRBV20-1 and TRBJ2-7, with 7 nucleotides matching TRBD1. The CDR3 extends over 13 amino acids. Per the germline V gene, CDR1 is DFQATT and CDR2 is SNEGSKA (reference sequence). After removal of 5 bases from V and 4 bases from J, the junction contained 8 bases not matched to a gene. Here the CDR3 DNA reads TGCAGTGCTGCCGACAGGGTCCGGTACGAGCAGTACTTC. Its translation is CSAADRVRYEQYF.